Below are 25 T cell receptor beta chains sequenced from a single sample in a study of regulatory T cells in long-lasting Graves disease. This sample's time point: newly diagnosed GD, antithyroid drugs for less than 3 months. PBMC-extracted RNA yielded the TCR library. Construction of TCR beta libraries relied on iRepertoire HTBI primers and on Arm-PCR targeting CDR3 regions. TCRdb re-derived calls from the multiplex PCR reads in MiXCR, one entry per CDR3 protein. This repertoire shows roughly 520,000 distinct CDR3 sequences, more than 10% found once; its top ten account for approximately 9.6%. The same sample was also used in a study of T cells in Graves' hyperthyroidism and ophthalmopathy.

Sample: peripheral blood mononuclear cells (PBMCs), taken at new diagnosis, from a patient treated with antithyroid drugs. The receptors stem from a woman aged 25 to 39 with Graves disease.

V usage is TRBV11-2 and J usage is TRBJ2-3; a weak D match, TRBD2 (6 bases). Between the trimmed V and J ends, which lost 8 bases and 0 bases, there was a span of 15 bases. Germline V CDR1 and CDR2: SGHAT, FQNNGV. The CDR3 is 15 amino acids. The CDR3 DNA reads TGTGCCAGCCACGGGACTTACACTAGCACAGATACGCAGTATTTT. The encoded protein is CASHGTYTSTDTQYF.

In the case of this clonotype: A much larger clonotype is one base distant, so this may be a read error. V usage is TRBV30 and J usage is TRBJ2-7; D might be TRBD1 (6 bases). This CDR3 is 13 amino acids long. Between the trimmed V and J ends, which lost 2 bases and 5 bases, there was a span of 13 bases. Germline V CDR1 and CDR2: GTSNPN, SVGIG (reference sequence). The CDR3 loop is CAWSRDTNDEQYF. In nucleotides, the CDR3 is TGTGCCTGGAGTCGGGACACAAACGACGAGCAGTACTTC.

This clonotype was seen at least ten times. The J gene is TRBJ1-1, the V gene TRBV6-1; D is unclear. The CDR3 runs 14 residues. V was pared by 6 bases and J by 4 bases, with 15 bases between. Germline V gene data show CDR1 as MNHNS and CDR2 as SASEGT. The CDR3 region is CASRYDGPTTEAFF. The CDR3 bases are TGTGCCAGCAGATATGACGGACCGACCACTGAAGCTTTCTTT.

The chain links TRBV19 to TRBJ1-2, with D unclear. The CDR3 is 14 residues long. Trimming removed 8 bases from V and 7 bases from J, with 20 bases in between. CDR1 LNHDA and CDR2 SQIVND come from the germline V gene (reference sequence). The CDR3 region is CASGVVGGEFGYTF. CDR3 nucleotide sequence: TGTGCCAGTGGGGTCGTCGGCGGGGAGTTTGGCTACACCTTC.

On this clonotype: A much larger clone sits a single nucleotide away, making a read error possible. The chain recombines TRBV6-2 or TRBV6-3 with TRBJ1-5; a possible D gene is TRBD1 (5 bases). V was cut by 11 bases and J by 5 bases, with 13 bases left in between. Germline CDR1 is MNHEY and CDR2 is SVGEGT. The CDR3 covers 12 residues. CDR3 bases: TGTGCCCGACGACAGTTGGATCAGCCCCAGCATTTT. Translation: CARRQLDQPQHF.

This clonotype came up many times. CDR3 DNA: TGCAGTGCTAGATTTAGGGGGCGCGGACAGAACACTGAAGCTTTCTTT. Translation: CSARFRGRGQNTEAFF. The chain is built from TRBV20-1 and TRBJ1-1, with 7 bases fitting TRBD1. The germline V gene encodes CDR1 DFQATT and CDR2 SNEGSKA (reference sequence). V dropped 2 bases and J dropped 1; count of bases not matched to a gene: 10. This CDR3 is built from 16 residues.

The sample holds many counts of this clonotype. The chain links TRBV2 to TRBJ1-5, with D perhaps TRBD1 (6 bases). Deletions cut 6 bases from V and 2 bases from J, with 17 bases between. The CDR3 runs to 16 residues. Germline V CDR1 and CDR2: SNHLY, FYNNEI. CDR3 nucleotide sequence: TGTGCCAGCAGGGAAAGAACCGGGACACGCAATCAGCCCCAGCATTTT. This sequence encodes CASRERTGTRNQPQHF. Full variable domain (rest looked up from reference TRBV2 and TRBJ1-5): EPEVTQTPSHQVTQMGQEVILRCVPISNHLYFYWYRQILGQKVEFLVSFYNNEISEKSEIFDDQFSVERPDGSNFTLKIRSTKLEDSAMYFCASRERTGTRNQPQHFGDGTRLSIL.

This clonotype was observed at least ten times. This chain links TRBV2 with TRBJ2-3, with D maybe TRBD1 (6 bases). CDR1 is SNHLY and CDR2 is FYNNEI in the germline V gene. CDR3 size: 16 residues. V was pared by 2 bases and J by 4 bases, with 16 bases between. As DNA, the CDR3 is TGTGCCAGCAGTGAAAGGGGGAACACAGATGCAGATACGCAGTATTTT. Amino acid sequence: CASSERGNTDADTQYF.

This clonotype has ten or more counts. The chain uses TRBV28 and TRBJ1-2; no clear D gene. V was shortened by 2 bases and J by 4 bases, with 11 bases between the two germline ends. The V gene's germline CDR1 is MDHEN and CDR2 SYDVKM. This CDR3 spans 14 amino acids. In nucleotides, the CDR3 is TGTGCCAGCAGTTTAGTGTCTGGAGGCTATGGCTACACCTTC. Amino acid sequence: CASSLVSGGYGYTF.

The chain couples TRBV5-4 to TRBJ2-1; TRBD2 matches 9 bases. The V and J ends lost 1 base and 2 bases, in that order; junction bases with no gene match: 4. The germline V gene has CDR1 SGHNT and CDR2 YYREEE (reference sequence). The CDR3 has 16 amino acids. The CDR3 DNA sequence: TGTGCCAGCAGCTTGACCGGCGGGAGGGCCTACAATGAGCAGTTCTTC. Translating it yields CASSLTGGRAYNEQFF.

The gene calls are TRBV11-2 and TRBJ2-1; tentative D call: TRBD2 (6 bases). The V end lost 3 bases, the J end lost 9 bases, and 12 bases lay between the germline ends. CDR1 is SGHAT and CDR2 is FQNNGV in the germline V gene. The CDR3 has 13 residues. Here the CDR3 DNA reads TGTGCCAGCAGCTTCGGGGGTACCTCTGAGCAGTTCTTC. Encoded protein: CASSFGGTSEQFF.

This clonotype was seen many times. The CDR3 nucleotides are TGCAGCTACAGGACTAGCTTCTCCTACAATGAGCAGTTCTTC. This gives the protein CSYRTSFSYNEQFF. The genes are TRBV29-1 and TRBJ2-1; 8 bases align to TRBD2. Trimming cost V 8 bases and J 0 bases; bases outside gene matches: 6. This CDR3 spans 14 amino acids. Germline V gives CDR1 SQVTM, CDR2 ANQGSEA.

The chain has TRBV18 and TRBJ2-1; no clear D. V was shortened by 3 bases and J by 4 bases, with 7 bases between the two germline ends. The CDR3 has 13 residues. CDR1 KGHSH and CDR2 LQKENI come from the germline V gene. The CDR3 DNA follows: TGTGCCAGCTCACCGTACAAGTACAATGAGCAGTTCTTC. Amino acids: CASSPYKYNEQFF. Filled out from reference TRBV18 and TRBJ2-1, the complete variable domain reads NAGVMQNPRHLVRRRGQEARLRCSPMKGHSHVYWYRQLPEEGLKFMVYLQKENIIDESGMPKERFSAEFPKEGPSILRIQQVVRGDSAAYFCASSPYKYNEQFFGPGTRLTVL.

This clonotype has ten or more counts. The chain has TRBV11-2 and TRBJ1-2; D is unclear. Trimming removed 3 bases at V and 4 bases at J, with 9 bases between. The CDR3 sequence is 13 residues long. CDR1 and CDR2 from the germline V gene are SGHAT and FQNNGV. CDR3 region: CASSFGRSYGYTF. The CDR3 nucleotides are TGTGCCAGCAGCTTCGGCAGGAGCTATGGCTACACCTTC.

This clonotype was observed many times. The V gene is TRBV2, the J gene TRBJ1-4, with a weak D call TRBD1 (5 bases). V shed 6 bases and J shed 4 bases, with 9 bases lying between them. Germline V gene lookup returns CDR1 SNHLY and CDR2 FYNNEI. This CDR3 has 13 residues. The DNA of the CDR3 is TGTGCCAGCAGACAGGAGCTTAATGAAAAACTGTTTTTT. This translates into CASRQELNEKLFF.

This chain links TRBV20-1 with TRBJ2-1, with D unclear. Germline CDR1 is DFQATT and CDR2 is SNEGSKA (reference sequence). Trimming removed 5 bases at V and 13 bases at J, with 15 bases between. The CDR3 length is 11 residues. The DNA of the CDR3 is TGCAGTGCTCCCGTTGCATTTCTTCAGTTCTTC. Translated, it gives CSAPVAFLQFF.

J is TRBJ2-1 and V is TRBV19; no clear D. V dropped 3 bases and J dropped 0 bases, with 24 bases sitting between them. CDR3 length: 20 residues. Germline values: CDR1 LNHDA, CDR2 SQIVND (reference sequence). DNA of the CDR3: TGTGCCAGTAGTATTTATTTTGGCAACGACTTACCTAGCTCCTACAATGAGCAGTTCTTC. Amino acid sequence: CASSIYFGNDLPSSYNEQFF.

This clonotype was observed a few times. This chain joins TRBV15 and TRBJ1-1, with unresolved D. The ends were cut back, 0 bases at V and 5 bases at J, with 13 bases in the middle. In germline, CDR1 is LNHNV, CDR2 YYDKDF (reference sequence). The length of the CDR3 is 15 residues. The DNA of the CDR3 is TGTGCCACCAGCAGAGAAACGGGTTTACGGACTGAAGCTTTCTTT. Translation: CATSRETGLRTEAFF.

This clonotype was detected ten times or more. The CDR3 nucleotides read TGTGCCAGCAGTGAGCAGGGGGAGCACACAGATACGCAGTATTTT. Translation gives CASSEQGEHTDTQYF. V usage is TRBV2 and J usage is TRBJ2-3; TRBD1 matches at 7 bases. Germline-derived CDR1 and CDR2 are SNHLY and FYNNEI. The V gene end was trimmed by 3 bases and the J gene end by 2 bases; junction bases not matched to a gene: 5. CDR3 size: 15 residues.

This clonotype was found many times. The chain combines TRBV2 with TRBJ2-1; TRBD1 might be the D (5 bases). The CDR3 has 14 residues. Germline V gene lookup returns CDR1 SNHLY and CDR2 FYNNEI. V lost 6 bases and J 8 bases, leaving 17 bases between the germline ends. CDR3 nucleotides: TGTGCCAGCAGAGAGCAGGGCTTTATCTATGAGCAGTTCTTC. This gives the protein CASREQGFIYEQFF.

This clonotype was observed at least ten times. This rearrangement joins TRBV11-2 to TRBJ2-4; perhaps TRBD2 as D (6 bases). CDR1 is SGHAT, CDR2 FQNNGV, per germline. The CDR3 runs 16 residues. V shed 6 bases and J shed 2 bases, with 17 bases lying between them. CDR3 region: CASRTVSGLSKNIQYF. The CDR3 bases are TGTGCCAGCAGGACGGTTAGCGGATTATCCAAAAACATTCAGTACTTC.

This clonotype showed up many times. The chain recombines TRBV6-1 with TRBJ1-2, with 7 positions matching TRBD1. The CDR3 runs 13 residues. Germline values: CDR1 MNHNS, CDR2 SASEGT. The trim removed 6 bases at V and 5 bases at J, leaving 6 bases unmatched. The CDR3 DNA reads TGTGCCAGCAGCTGGGGACAGATTTATGGCTACACCTTC. Protein product: CASSWGQIYGYTF.

This clonotype occurred many times. V is TRBV20-1 and J is TRBJ2-3; perhaps D is TRBD1 or TRBD2 (6 bases each). Per germline, CDR1 DFQATT and CDR2 SNEGSKA (reference sequence). Trimming cost V 0 bases and J 6 bases, with 13 bases left between them. This CDR3 is 14 amino acids long. The CDR3 coding sequence is TGCAGTGCTAGAGAGGGCAGGGGACTGGATACGCAGTATTTT. This sequence encodes CSAREGRGLDTQYF.

This clonotype occurred a few times. This chain connects TRBV11-2 to TRBJ2-1; 13 bases agree with TRBD2. This CDR3 is built from 20 residues. Germline assignment: CDR1 SGHAT and CDR2 FQNNGV. The V and J ends lost 0 bases and 0 bases, in that order; junction bases with no gene match: 8. The chain's CDR3 is CASSLDGGLAGVSSYNEQFF. As DNA, the CDR3 is TGTGCCAGCAGCTTAGATGGTGGACTAGCGGGGGTGAGCTCCTACAATGAGCAGTTCTTC.

This clonotype was recorded at least ten times. This chain links TRBV2 with TRBJ2-1; a possible D gene is TRBD2 (6 bases). V was cut by 0 bases and J by 15 bases, with 12 bases left in between. The CDR3 loop spans 12 amino acids. From germline, CDR1 is SNHLY and CDR2 FYNNEI. The CDR3 here is CASSEALAGGFF. CDR3 DNA: TGTGCCAGCAGTGAAGCGCTAGCCGGGGGGTTCTTC.